This TCR beta chain was sequenced for a study of blood T cell repertoires in COVID-19 (dated by TCRdb to the early 2020s). At the level of the whole study: Samples from collaborators originated in the United States, Italy and Spain and spanned both the acute and convalescent phases of COVID-19. The prospective study material was composed of cDNA or gDNA derived from T cells, B-cell-depleted T cells, or PBMCs. Deeply sampled blood TCRbeta repertoires from subjects exposed to, actively infected with, or recovered from COVID-19 were included in the dataset. The repertoires were made available in a free public database intended to serve as a resource for research on the immune response to SARS-CoV-2. Samples came from the ongoing ImmuneRACE study (first 160 participants) plus 1,254 subjects from 6 global collaborators. Sample metadata almost always included a de-identified subject ID, COVID-19 status, age in years and sex. Where available, HLA class I and class II types were obtained from metadata supplied by the sample provider rather than from assay-based typing. What the research found in general, with its limitations: How much clinical and demographic metadata was included differed by source and by participant, and the metadata was provided uncurated.

As for this clone: Its antigen target is currently unknown. Base qualities are not recorded, but no much larger clone differs from it by a single base.

Participants in the prospective study were aged 18 to 89 years, lived in 20 to 30 United States geographic areas, and enrolled through a virtual design. In the prospective study, cohorts were assigned on the basis of participant-reported clinical history obtained from a screening survey and a study questionnaire. Exposed participants had been in contact with someone with a PCR-confirmed or clinician-diagnosed COVID-19 case within 2 weeks of study entry. In the prospective study, whole blood, serum and a nasopharyngeal or oropharyngeal swab were collected from each participant by mobile phlebotomists. Additional blood draws and questionnaires over an approximately 2-month period could optionally be provided by prospective study participants. Prospective study blood samples were shipped either frozen or at room temperature before DNA extraction. TCRbeta CDR3 regions were amplified from genomic DNA by means of the immunoSEQ Assay, a bias-controlled multiplex PCR. The original methods were these. Nucleated cell counts per sample were estimated from amplification of reference gene primers within the assay. Sequence reads were collapsed and filtered to measure the absolute abundance of every unique TCRbeta CDR3 rearrangement. For each sample, productive Simpson clonality was calculated as the square root of Simpson's diversity index across productive rearrangements. The source is immuneACCESS, and TCRdb retained only in-frame sequences with V and J called. Part of the clones is not carried over; for the studies checked, unresolved V genes explain less than half of this, and the remainder is unexplained. The V and J calls and clone size were taken over from that table, and D and trimming were inferred from the DNA. Here the sample has approximately 250,000 clones; around 93% occur a single time. Approximately 3% of the sample is in the top ten clones.

The TCR comes from a man aged 35 to 55 who had been exposed to COVID-19. The sample consisted of PBMCs or T cells enriched from blood (not recorded which).

CDR3 reads: CASSLAQRGSYGYTF. The bases read TGCGCCAGCAGCTTGGCCCAGAGGGGGTCCTATGGCTACACCTTC. The chain is made from TRBV5-1 and TRBJ1-2; tentative D gene TRBD1, with 6 bases matching. The CDR3, cysteine through phenylalanine, is 15 amino acids long. Only CDR3 DNA is held: 45 bases, read in frame from base 1. The junction shows trimming of 0 bases on V and 4 bases on J, plus 13 bases between the germline ends. The germline V gene specifies SGHRS as CDR1 and YFSETQ as CDR2.